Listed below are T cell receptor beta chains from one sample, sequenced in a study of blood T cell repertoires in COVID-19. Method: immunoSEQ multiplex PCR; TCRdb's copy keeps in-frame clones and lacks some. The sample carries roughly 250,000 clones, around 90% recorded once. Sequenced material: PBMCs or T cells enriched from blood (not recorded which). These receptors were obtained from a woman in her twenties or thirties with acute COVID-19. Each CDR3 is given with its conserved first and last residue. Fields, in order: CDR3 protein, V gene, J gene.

CDR3 protein: CASSLSGRDSPLHF; V gene: TRBV5-4; J gene: TRBJ1-6
CDR3 protein: CASSGRDTETSGRATDTQYF; V gene: TRBV13; J gene: TRBJ2-3
CDR3 protein: CSVDASGSGGIYEQYF; V gene: TRBV29-1; J gene: TRBJ2-7
CDR3 protein: CATSRERTVHTEAFF; V gene: TRBV15; J gene: TRBJ1-1
CDR3 protein: CASSLGTGLETQYF; V gene: TRBV5-1; J gene: TRBJ2-5
CDR3 protein: CATSREGQGATEAFF; V gene: TRBV15; J gene: TRBJ1-1
CDR3 protein: CASSFRQGEEKLFF; V gene: TRBV5-6; J gene: TRBJ1-4
CDR3 protein: CASSRSPGQGNTGELFF; V gene: TRBV11-3; J gene: TRBJ2-2
CDR3 protein: CASRRQGPPTDTQYF; V gene: TRBV5-1; J gene: TRBJ2-3
CDR3 protein: CASSLAGLRYNEQFF; V gene: TRBV5-6; J gene: TRBJ2-1
CDR3 protein: CASSLGQVNTQYF; V gene: TRBV7-9; J gene: TRBJ2-3
CDR3 protein: CASSLELGSKKLFF; V gene: TRBV11-2; J gene: TRBJ1-4
CDR3 protein: CASSQVRRGRGNTEAFF; V gene: TRBV3-1/TRBV3-2; J gene: TRBJ1-1
CDR3 protein: CAWSNEGLAIHEQYF; V gene: TRBV30; J gene: TRBJ2-7
CDR3 protein: CASSALAGYEQYF; V gene: TRBV7-9; J gene: TRBJ2-7
CDR3 protein: CASSLVGYDTEAFF; V gene: TRBV5-6; J gene: TRBJ1-1
CDR3 protein: CASSLIRDRNLYGYTF; V gene: TRBV28; J gene: TRBJ1-2
CDR3 protein: CASRAIRNTEAFF; V gene: TRBV12-3/TRBV12-4; J gene: TRBJ1-1
CDR3 protein: CAISEPRGRGTEAFF; V gene: TRBV10-3; J gene: TRBJ1-1
CDR3 protein: CASSQDGEATYNEQFF; V gene: TRBV4-1; J gene: TRBJ2-1
CDR3 protein: CASIRGSAGELFF; V gene: TRBV2; J gene: TRBJ2-2
CDR3 protein: CASSHSTGTTGNTIYF; V gene: TRBV19; J gene: TRBJ1-3
CDR3 protein: CASSSIPTGGTSTEAFF; V gene: TRBV7-9; J gene: TRBJ1-1
CDR3 protein: CASREGASGSPLHF; V gene: TRBV5-1; J gene: TRBJ1-6
CDR3 protein: CASRGGDAGEQFF; V gene: TRBV11-2; J gene: TRBJ2-1
CDR3 protein: CAIQRDRLTDTQYF; V gene: TRBV10-3; J gene: TRBJ2-3
CDR3 protein: CASSLGQSGNEQFF; V gene: TRBV5-1; J gene: TRBJ2-1
CDR3 protein: CASSLEGQSVYGYTF; V gene: TRBV5-1; J gene: TRBJ1-2
CDR3 protein: CASSFTTGTGSHEQYF; V gene: TRBV13; J gene: TRBJ2-7
CDR3 protein: CASRVGAGLNTEAFF; V gene: TRBV19; J gene: TRBJ1-1
CDR3 protein: CASSYGGTGNEQYF; V gene: TRBV6-6; J gene: TRBJ2-7
CDR3 protein: CASSLAGGPKETQYF; V gene: TRBV3-1/TRBV3-2; J gene: TRBJ2-5
CDR3 protein: CASSTGLATEQFF; V gene: TRBV9; J gene: TRBJ2-1
CDR3 protein: CASSIGETGRGGYTF; V gene: TRBV19; J gene: TRBJ1-2
CDR3 protein: CASRNGPQVEQYF; V gene: TRBV6-1; J gene: TRBJ2-7
CDR3 protein: CASSSGENEKLFF; V gene: TRBV5-8; J gene: TRBJ1-4
CDR3 protein: CASSLSAGTSELTDTQYF; V gene: TRBV7-9; J gene: TRBJ2-3
CDR3 protein: CASSLELPTPQYF; V gene: TRBV11-2; J gene: TRBJ2-3
CDR3 protein: CASRRQGTIDEQFF; V gene: TRBV5-1; J gene: TRBJ2-1
CDR3 protein: CASSKSGLAAYNEQFF; V gene: TRBV28; J gene: TRBJ2-1
CDR3 protein: CASGLGLAGSETQYF; V gene: TRBV12-5; J gene: TRBJ2-5
CDR3 protein: CASSFGQGFYEQYF; V gene: TRBV11-2; J gene: TRBJ2-7
CDR3 protein: CASSEGGTGDQETQYF; V gene: TRBV6-1; J gene: TRBJ2-5
CDR3 protein: CASCFSGGGDEQYF; V gene: TRBV18; J gene: TRBJ2-7
CDR3 protein: CASSLEAGGLGYEQYF; V gene: TRBV5-1; J gene: TRBJ2-7
CDR3 protein: CASDSTGLAGGTEQFF; V gene: TRBV19; J gene: TRBJ2-1
CDR3 protein: CASNRGGTQETQYF; V gene: TRBV6-5; J gene: TRBJ2-5
CDR3 protein: CAWGTDEQYF; V gene: TRBV30; J gene: TRBJ2-7
CDR3 protein: CASRPYQGVHGYTF; V gene: TRBV27; J gene: TRBJ1-2
CDR3 protein: CASIPSRSPYYTQYF; V gene: TRBV6-2/TRBV6-3; J gene: TRBJ2-3
CDR3 protein: CASSSDRSTNEKLFF; V gene: TRBV28; J gene: TRBJ1-4